This section outlines one T cell receptor beta chain sequence together with its context. What antigen it recognizes has not been identified. The input lacks base qualities; no much larger clone sits a single base away. The sample is drawn from a study of T cell responses to AZD1222 COVID-19 vaccine listed by TCRdb under 2021. Regarding the complete study: A total of 230 to 250 trial participants underwent TCR sequencing, of whom about 210 received two doses of AZD1222 and around 26 received two doses of the MenACWY control vaccine. Trial participants were enrolled by age into 18-55, 56-69 and 70-plus year subgroups, with around 150, 28 and 57 TCR-sequenced participants respectively.

The CDR3 regions of human TCRbeta chains were analyzed by immunosequencing. Regarding the original processing steps: TCRs in the repertoires were compared against a reference library of SARS-CoV-2-specific TCRs that had been generated with the MIRA antigen-specificity platform. Breadth meant the fraction of unique TCRs that were SARS-CoV-2-associated, whereas depth meant the fraction of total T cells that were SARS-CoV-2-associated. Each spike-specific TCR was assigned to its reactive spike region and to a CD4 or CD8 class using the MIRA data. Log10-transformed breadth and depth values were compared by one-way ANOVA with Sidak's multiple comparisons tests. Imported from immuneACCESS, the table was reduced by TCRdb to in-frame sequences with V and J called. These copies leave out some clones; in studies compared against another copy, an unresolved V gene accounts for under half, and the cause of the remainder is not known. V, J and clone size are taken as reported in that table, and D and trimming were inferred from the DNA itself. This sample lists about 150,000 clones; roughly nine tenths were detected once. The ten most abundant clones make up 6.9% of the sample.

The meaning of the sample's time point label: sample from adult after SARS-CoV-2 infection, after symptom onset. A couple of convalescent COVID-19 patients, sampled after symptom onset from adults with prior SARS-CoV-2 infection, were also TCR-sequenced for comparison. V is trimmed back by 5 bases and J by 5 bases, and the junction contains 9 bases that no gene match accounts for. Per the germline V gene (reference sequence), LNHDA is the CDR1 and SQIVND is the CDR2. The CDR3 numbers 16 residues from cysteine through phenylalanine. Here the CDR3 DNA is all that survives: 48 bases in frame from base 1. General findings and caveats noted by the study authors: After two AZD1222 doses, spike-specific TCR breadth and depth were significantly higher than at day 0 and than in MenACWY recipients. Because no samples from the day 14 peak response were available, repertoires could be characterized only after the peak T cell response. In the small 56-69-year group, the increase in depth fell short of significance, most likely because of low power. CD4 TCRs associated with the vaccine covered the entire spike protein, and the dominant responses were in regions 160-218 and 743-854. Only a handful of AZD1222 recipients were SARS-CoV-2 seropositive at baseline, limiting conclusions about previously exposed vaccinees. Reportedly, close to half of the unique spike-specific TCRs recognized epitopes lying outside the regions that are mutated in the B.1.351 and B.1.1.7 variants. Participants were mostly white British, with more females than males. The authors suggested clonal diversity may have been underestimated.

This sequence uses TRBV19 and TRBJ2-3; 11 bases in the junction line up with TRBD2. This TCR came from an adult who had recovered from COVID-19. This material consisted of peripheral blood, taken after recovery from COVID-19. The CDR3 reads as follows: CASSPLLAGGGDTQYF. Here is the DNA: TGTGCCAGTAGTCCCCTCCTAGCGGGGGGTGGAGATACGCAGTATTTT.